The 11 T cell receptor beta chains presented below share a single source sample, sequenced in a study of blood T cell repertoires in COVID-19. Clones were read by immunoSEQ multiplex PCR, and TCRdb kept only the in-frame ones, dropping some. The sample has 94,000 or so clones; 75% to 85% are singletons. Sequencing was carried out using peripheral blood. Source of these receptors: a man between 60 and 75 years old with acute or convalescent COVID-19.

This sequence joins TRBV4-1 and TRBJ2-1; D gene ambiguous. Germline assignment: CDR1 MGHRA and CDR2 YSYEKL. The CDR3 totals 15 residues. V was pared by 1 base and J by 4 bases, with 11 bases between. For the CDR3, the DNA is TGCGCCAGCAGCCAAGGATATTACTTATACAATGAGCAGTTCTTC. Translated, it gives CASSQGYYLYNEQFF.

J is TRBJ2-1 and V is TRBV3-1 (or the pseudogene TRBV3-2), with TRBD2 matching over 8 bases. The CDR3 has 13 amino acids. Germline-derived CDR1 and CDR2 are LGHDT and YNNKEL (reference sequence). V shed 4 bases, J shed 8 bases, and the junction held 4 bases outside the gene matches. The CDR3 spells CASSPGLAYEQFF. The CDR3 DNA follows: TGTGCCAGCAGCCCTGGACTAGCCTATGAGCAGTTCTTC.

V usage is TRBV5-5 and J usage is TRBJ1-1; 9 bases are a match to TRBD1. J lost 1 base, V lost 4 bases, and 5 bases had no gene match. This CDR3 is built from 15 residues. Germline CDR1 is SGHKS and CDR2 is YYEKEE (reference sequence). Here the CDR3 reads CASSLGDRANTEAFF. The CDR3 DNA reads as TGTGCCAGCAGCCTGGGGGACAGGGCGAACACTGAAGCTTTCTTT.

The chain is built from TRBV27 and TRBJ1-2, with 10 bases identical to TRBD1. CDR1 is MNHEY, CDR2 SMNVEV, per germline (reference sequence). The CDR3 contains 18 residues. The V and J ends lost 5 bases and 0 bases, in that order; junction bases with no gene match: 12. The CDR3 region is CASSPPGQGNPSNYGYTF. CDR3 nucleotide sequence: TGTGCCAGCAGTCCCCCGGGACAGGGGAATCCTTCTAACTATGGCTACACCTTC.

The rearrangement links TRBV18 to TRBJ2-3; 8 nucleotides line up with TRBD2. Trimming cost V 3 bases and J 4 bases; bases outside gene matches: 12. The germline V gene has CDR1 KGHSH and CDR2 LQKENI. The length of the CDR3 is 17 residues. The CDR3 loop is CASSPLESGGLADTQYF. Written as DNA, the CDR3 is TGTGCCAGCTCACCCCTCGAGAGCGGGGGTCTCGCAGATACGCAGTATTTT.

The chain combines TRBV5-1 with TRBJ1-2, with D possibly being TRBD1 (6 bases). Germline V CDR1 and CDR2: SGHRS, YFSETQ. V was pared by 2 bases and J by 5 bases, with 19 bases between. CDR3 size: 16 residues. CDR3 amino acids: CASSFTPPRQAYGYTF. The CDR3 DNA follows: TGCGCCAGCAGCTTTACCCCACCCCGACAGGCGTATGGCTACACCTTC.

This chain uses TRBV28 with TRBJ1-5, with D perhaps TRBD1 (5 bases). The V gene's germline CDR1 is MDHEN and CDR2 SYDVKM. CDR3 size: 14 residues. Trimming stripped 6 bases from V and 7 bases from J, with 16 bases between. This chain's CDR3 is CASRTGGTGQPQHF. The CDR3 DNA sequence: TGTGCCAGCAGGACGGGGGGAACGGGCCAGCCCCAGCATTTT.

The chain combines TRBV6-1 with TRBJ2-5, with a weak D call TRBD1 (6 bases). Germline V gene data show CDR1 as MNHNS and CDR2 as SASEGT. Trimming shortened V by 1 base and J by 1 base, and 10 bases separated the two germline ends. CDR3 length equals 15 residues. The CDR3 DNA reads as TGTGCCAGCAGTGAAGGGGGGCTTCCCCAAGAGACCCAGTACTTC. Translated: CASSEGGLPQETQYF.

The chain combines TRBV6-6 with TRBJ2-4, with 7 bases fitting TRBD1. Germline lookup yields CDR1 MNHNY and CDR2 SVGAGI (reference sequence). The CDR3 runs to 14 residues. V shed 4 bases, J shed 1 base, and the junction held 1 base outside the gene matches. CDR3 residues: CASSLGQAKNIQYF. CDR3 DNA sequence: TGTGCCAGCAGTTTGGGACAGGCCAAAAACATTCAGTACTTC.

The chain uses TRBV5-1 and TRBJ2-5, with D unclear. The CDR3 is made up of 14 amino acids. Germline V gives CDR1 SGHRS, CDR2 YFSETQ. The V end lost 2 bases, the J end lost 0 bases, and 8 bases lay between the germline ends. The CDR3 sequence is CASSFGQYQETQYF. The CDR3 DNA sequence: TGCGCCAGCAGCTTTGGGCAGTACCAAGAGACCCAGTACTTC. Full variable domain (rest looked up from reference TRBV5-1 and TRBJ2-5): KAGVTQTPRYLIKTRGQQVTLSCSPISGHRSVSWYQQTPGQGLQFLFEYFSETQRNKGNFPGRFSGRQFSNSRSEMNVSTLELGDSALYLCASSFGQYQETQYFGPGTRLLVL.

The chain links TRBV5-4 to TRBJ2-3, with D perhaps matching TRBD2 (7 bases). CDR1 is SGHNT, CDR2 YYREEE, per germline (reference sequence). CDR3 size: 17 residues. Trimming took 2 bases from V and 0 from J, leaving 16 bases between them. The CDR3 reads CASSFRGAGPSTDTQYF. The CDR3 DNA is TGTGCCAGCAGCTTTCGGGGGGCAGGGCCTAGCACAGATACGCAGTATTTT.